This T cell receptor beta chain was found in a study of cytomegalovirus exposure and HLA in healthy donors. Study-wide results and limits: A later look showed TCR association rates differing by HLA locus, highest for DRB1 and lowest for HLA-C. A missense DCLRE1C variant was associated with V- and J-gene trimming of TCR beta chains in a later analysis, and an independent cohort replicated the association. A reported reduction in N-insertions relative to the roughly 710-donor mean was seen in an Asian-associated ancestry cluster in a later analysis. A cluster of highly shared sequence variants was likely a sequencing artifact.

About this clone itself: The antigen is undetermined.

The PCR was carried out with 60 Vbeta primers and 13 Jbeta primers. Generated by immunoSEQ multiplex PCR, the TCRdb table keeps only in-frame clones and is missing some. Of some 150,000 clones listed, approximately 79% are singletons. Germline V gives CDR1 ENHRY, CDR2 SYGVKD. The ends lost 10 bases at V and 4 bases at J; junction bases unmatched: 11. The CDR3 length is 15 residues. The rearrangement links TRBV10-3 to TRBJ2-1; 9 bases fit TRBD2. Sequencing was carried out using PBMCs. This clonotype originated in a middle-aged man in good health and CMV-seronegative. CDR3: CATTGTAGGYNEQFF. The CDR3 DNA reads TGTGCCACAACCGGAACAGCGGGGGGTTACAATGAGCAGTTCTTC.